The entry that follows covers one TCR beta chain sequence. At one end the junction does not follow the germline gene, possibly because of a read error. Original analysis: Amplification from reference gene primers served as the basis for estimated nucleated cell counts. This table comes from immunoSEQ multiplex PCR, and its TCRdb copy is limited to in-frame clones, with some not included. V and J calls and clone size follow that table, whereas D and trimming were derived from the DNA. The table includes more than 60,000 clones, about four fifths detected once. These data belong to a study of blood T cell repertoires in COVID-19. Study overall: PBMCs, B-cell-depleted T cells, or T cells were the source of the cDNA or gDNA that made up the material.

The sequenced material came from peripheral blood. The source is a man aged 45-65 years with acute or convalescent COVID-19.

The CDR3 sequence: CASSSGVNTEAFF. As DNA, the CDR3 is TGTGCCTCGAGTTCGGGGGTGAACACTGAAGCTTTCTTT. The gene calls are TRBV30 and TRBJ1-1, with D perhaps TRBD1 (5 bases). The germline V gene has CDR1 GTSNPN and CDR2 SVGIG (reference sequence). The CDR3 is 13 amino acids.